The present TCR beta chain was sequenced within a study of T-cell reconstitution after alpha-beta-depleted transplantation in children. Unique molecular identifiers were used to barcode this TCRbeta library. TCRdb recomputed calls from the PCR reads with MiXCR, one row per CDR3 protein. The data contain about 580,000 distinct CDR3 sequences, 23% of them singletons. Notes on this clonotype: The antigen is unknown.

Per the germline V gene, CDR1 is MGHRA and CDR2 is YSYEKL. V gave up 4 bases and J gave up 4 bases, with 25 bases separating them. The CDR3 is made up of 18 amino acids. General observations from the study: Alpha-beta T cells about two months after transplant reportedly derived from several hundred expanded graft clones. The origin of high day-60 TCRbeta diversity in some patients lay in surviving recipient T cells and thymic progenitors. T cells produced anew were the main source of T-cell counts and diversity one year after transplant.

This clonotype originated in a boy in the first two years of life who had a stem cell transplant for acute myeloid leukemia, so the T cells may come from the graft donor. The V call is TRBV4-1, the J call TRBJ2-5; weak D call: TRBD2 (7 bases). The specimen was PBMCs, mostly from graft donor cells, collected 360 days after TCRalphabeta/CD19-depleted stem cell transplant. The CDR3 is CASSLILTLGGPTETQYF. In nucleotides, the CDR3 is TGCGCCAGCAGCCTAATACTGACTCTCGGGGGGCCTACAGAGACCCAGTACTTC.